A single sample gave rise to the 21 T cell receptor beta chains below, sequenced in a study of blood T cell repertoires in COVID-19. Here immunoSEQ multiplex PCR was the method, and the copy in TCRdb shows in-frame clones only, minus some. The sample records roughly 250,000 clones, around 90% being singletons. Material: PBMCs or T cells enriched from blood (not recorded which). The receptors stem from a woman aged 18 to 35 who had recovered from COVID-19.

This sequence joins TRBV18 and TRBJ1-2; TRBD1 might be the D (6 bases). Germline V CDR1 and CDR2: KGHSH, LQKENI. With 3 bases removed from V and 0 bases from J, the gap between germline ends came to 11 bases. This CDR3 region has 15 residues. CDR3 sequence: CASSPGQSTNYGYTF. CDR3 DNA sequence: TGTGCCAGCTCACCCGGACAGTCCACTAACTATGGCTACACCTTC.

The rearrangement uses TRBV7-9 and TRBJ2-3, with 9 nucleotides matching TRBD1. Germline V lookup: CDR1 SEHNR, CDR2 FQNEAQ (reference sequence). Germline trimming cut 5 bases from V and 3 bases from J; bases unmatched to any gene: 9. This CDR3 comprises 16 residues. CDR3 residues: CASSRNRDRATDTQYF. CDR3 DNA sequence: TGTGCCAGCAGCCGGAACCGGGACAGGGCGACAGATACGCAGTATTTT.

This clone was detected once. The chain uses TRBV7-8 and TRBJ1-5; the match to TRBD1 covers 7 bases. The ends lost 5 bases at V and 0 bases at J; junction bases unmatched: 10. The CDR3 covers 17 residues. Germline assignment: CDR1 SGHVS and CDR2 FQNEAQ. CDR3 DNA sequence: TGTGCCAGCAGCCCCAGACAGGGAGGTTATAGCAATCAGCCCCAGCATTTT. This sequence encodes CASSPRQGGYSNQPQHF.

This clone was seen a single time. The chain is built from TRBV11-3 and TRBJ2-7, with TRBD2 identical over 14 bases. The CDR3 extends over 16 amino acids. V lost 5 bases, J lost 1 base, and 4 bases stayed unmatched. Germline CDR1 and CDR2: SGHNT and YENEEA. The CDR3 sequence: CASSPGLAGGSYEQYF. The CDR3 coding sequence is TGTGCCAGCAGCCCCGGACTAGCGGGAGGATCCTACGAGCAGTACTTC. Full variable domain (remainder filled in from reference TRBV11-3 and TRBJ2-7): EAGVVQSPRYKIIEKKQPVAFWCNPISGHNTLYWYLQNLGQGPELLIRYENEEAVDDSQLPKDRFSAERLKGVDSTLKIQPAELGDSAVYLCASSPGLAGGSYEQYFGPGTRLTVT.

The chain uses TRBV10-3 and TRBJ1-1; D is undetermined. The CDR3 has 13 amino acids. V was shortened by 3 bases and J by 0 bases, with 5 bases between the two germline ends. Germline CDR1 ENHRY, CDR2 SYGVKD. The CDR3 DNA is TGTGCCATCAGTGATCCAGTGAACACTGAAGCTTTCTTT. Protein product: CAISDPVNTEAFF.

The gene calls are TRBV9 and TRBJ1-3; D is ambiguous. This CDR3 comprises 17 residues. V lost 0 bases and J 0 bases, leaving 13 bases between the germline ends. CDR1 and CDR2 from the germline V gene are SGDLS and YYNGEE. The DNA of the CDR3 is TGTGCCAGCAGCGTAGTAGCATTACCGGGCTCTGGAAACACCATATATTTT. Protein sequence: CASSVVALPGSGNTIYF.

This chain links TRBV13 with TRBJ1-6; D is possibly TRBD1 (5 bases). Germline-derived CDR1 and CDR2 are PRHDT and FYEKMQ (reference sequence). V lost 0 bases, J lost 7 bases, and 13 bases lay in between. The CDR3 runs 16 residues. CDR3 amino acids: CASSLGLRAENSPLHF. The CDR3 DNA reads as TGTGCCAGCAGCTTAGGTCTCAGGGCGGAGAATTCACCCCTCCACTTT. Supplemented by reference TRBV13 and TRBJ1-6, the full variable domain reads AAGVIQSPRHLIKEKRETATLKCYPIPRHDTVYWYQQGPGQDPQFLISFYEKMQSDKGSIPDRFSAQQFSDYHSELNMSSLELGDSALYFCASSLGLRAENSPLHFGNGTRLTVT.

The chain joins TRBV27 to TRBJ2-1; no definite D call. The CDR3 contains 18 residues. In germline, CDR1 is MNHEY, CDR2 SMNVEV (reference sequence). Trimming left V 6 bases short and J 3 bases short, with 24 bases between. Here the CDR3 DNA reads TGTGCCAGCAGCCACTCGATCTATATAAGCGATGACTACAATGAGCAGTTCTTC. This encodes CASSHSIYISDDYNEQFF.

V is TRBV5-5 and J is TRBJ2-1; 11 positions match TRBD2. The trim removed 0 bases at V and 5 bases at J, leaving 7 bases unmatched. Germline V CDR1 and CDR2: SGHKS, YYEKEE (reference sequence). The CDR3 covers 17 residues. The DNA of the CDR3 is TGTGCCAGCAGCTTGGCCGCCCTAGCGGGGGGCAACAATGAGCAGTTCTTC. It yields the protein CASSLAALAGGNNEQFF.

The chain recombines TRBV7-9 with TRBJ2-2; TRBD2 matches at 11 bases. The CDR3 covers 15 residues. V lost 2 bases, J lost 5 bases, and 1 base stayed unmatched. Germline CDR1 SEHNR, CDR2 FQNEAQ (reference sequence). The CDR3 nucleotides are TGTGCCAGCAGCTTAACTAGCGGGGGTACCGGGGAGCTGTTTTTT. It yields the protein CASSLTSGGTGELFF.

This clone was picked up one time. V and J are TRBV13 and TRBJ1-2, with D possibly TRBD1 on 5 matching bases. CDR3 length: 15 residues. V lost 3 bases, J lost 2 bases, and 13 bases lay in between. Germline CDR1 and CDR2: PRHDT and FYEKMQ (reference sequence). The CDR3 sequence is CASSLLGGRNYGYTF. CDR3 DNA: TGTGCCAGCAGCTTGTTGGGGGGAAGAAACTATGGCTACACCTTC.

The J gene is TRBJ1-5, the V gene TRBV15; the D gene is possibly TRBD1 (6 bases). CDR3 length: 15 residues. Germline loops: CDR1 LNHNV, CDR2 YYDKDF (reference sequence). Trimming took 1 base from V and 4 from J, leaving 11 bases between them. This chain's CDR3 is CATSRVTGWNQPQHF. Here the CDR3 DNA reads TGTGCCACCAGCAGAGTGACAGGATGGAATCAGCCCCAGCATTTT.

This chain connects TRBV4-1 to TRBJ2-2; D unresolved. The length of the CDR3 is 18 residues. The V gene's germline CDR1 is MGHRA and CDR2 YSYEKL. The ends were cut back, 0 bases at V and 1 base at J, with 15 bases in the middle. In nucleotides, the CDR3 is TGCGCCAGCAGCCAAGATCGGGTTTTTGGCGGGAACACCGGGGAGCTGTTTTTT. Amino acids: CASSQDRVFGGNTGELFF.

The chain combines TRBV5-4 with TRBJ1-3, with D possibly being TRBD1 (5 bases). V lost 3 bases, J lost 0 bases, and 16 bases lay in between. CDR3 length equals 17 residues. Germline-derived CDR1 and CDR2 are SGHNT and YYREEE (reference sequence). CDR3 DNA: TGTGCCAGCAGCTCGGGCCGCAGGGAACTCTCTGGAAACACCATATATTTT. Protein: CASSSGRRELSGNTIYF.

The genes are TRBV12-5 and TRBJ2-1; D is unclear. The germline V and J ends were trimmed by 0 bases and 7 bases, with 10 bases remaining between them. The germline CDR1 and CDR2 sequences are LGHNT and FRNRAP. This CDR3 comprises 14 residues. In nucleotides, the CDR3 is TGTGCTAGTGGTTTGGTAAACCAGAATAATGAGCAGTTCTTC. Translating it yields CASGLVNQNNEQFF.

The chain has TRBV9 and TRBJ2-1; 11 nucleotides match TRBD2. Germline trimming cut 4 bases from V and 0 bases from J; bases unmatched to any gene: 18. The CDR3 consists of 21 residues. The germline V gene has CDR1 SGDLS and CDR2 YYNGEE. The CDR3 spells CASSSPTSLIAGGSSYNEQFF. CDR3 bases: TGTGCCAGCAGCTCACCGACAAGCCTAATAGCGGGAGGGAGCTCCTACAATGAGCAGTTCTTC.

This chain's CDR3 is CASRGGHNEQFF. CDR3 in DNA: TGTGCCAGCAGGGGGGGGCACAATGAGCAGTTCTTC. The rearrangement links TRBV27 to TRBJ2-1; tentatively, D is TRBD2 (7 bases). Germline V gene sequence: CDR1 MNHEY, CDR2 SMNVEV (reference sequence). The CDR3 has 12 residues. V was pared by 6 bases and J by 5 bases, with 8 bases between.

The rearrangement uses TRBV7-2 and TRBJ2-1; D gene ambiguous. The length of the CDR3 is 13 residues. CDR1 and CDR2 from the germline V gene are SGHTA and FQGNSA. V was clipped by 2 bases and J by 7 bases, with 9 bases between them. This chain's CDR3 is CASSLRWRNEQFF. For the CDR3, the DNA is TGTGCCAGCAGCTTACGTTGGCGGAATGAGCAGTTCTTC.

This chain connects TRBV24-1 to TRBJ1-2, with D possibly being TRBD1 (6 bases). V was shortened by 4 bases and J by 7 bases, with 15 bases between the two germline ends. CDR3 length: 14 amino acids. Germline V lookup: CDR1 KGHDR, CDR2 SFDVKD. CDR3 coding DNA: TGTGCCACCAGTGACCCTACAGGGCCAGGTGGCTACACCTTC. This encodes CATSDPTGPGGYTF.

This chain joins TRBV18 and TRBJ1-5; D may be TRBD1 (6 bases). From germline, CDR1 is KGHSH and CDR2 LQKENI. This CDR3 spans 15 amino acids. V was clipped by 4 bases and J by 8 bases, with 18 bases between them. Written as DNA, the CDR3 is TGTGCCAGCTCACTTTCGGACAGTTTGATTGAGCCCCAGCATTTT. Protein sequence: CASSLSDSLIEPQHF.

The chain has TRBV7-9 and TRBJ2-3; TRBD2 aligns across 7 bases. CDR1 is SEHNR, CDR2 FQNEAQ, per germline (reference sequence). This CDR3 comprises 12 residues. J lost 5 bases, V lost 5 bases, and 1 base had no gene match. CDR3 residues: CASSPGGDTQYF. The CDR3 nucleotides are TGTGCCAGCAGCCCGGGGGGAGATACGCAGTATTTT.